The 5 T cell receptor beta chains below come from one sample, sequenced in a study of cytomegalovirus exposure and HLA in healthy donors. Amplification used 60 Vbeta primers and 13 Jbeta primers. Libraries were prepared by immunoSEQ multiplex PCR; TCRdb keeps only in-frame clonotypes and omits some of them. The profile shows around 190,000 clones, 70% to 80% of them singletons. The sample consisted of PBMCs. The receptors shown here come from a woman in her 40s in good health and CMV-seronegative.

The chain couples TRBV7-9 to TRBJ2-5; tentative D call: TRBD1 (5 bases). The germline CDR1 and CDR2 sequences are SEHNR and FQNEAQ (reference sequence). This CDR3 region has 16 residues. Trimming left V 2 bases short and J 1 base short, with 14 bases between. CDR3 bases: TGTGCCAGCAGCTTAAAGGGGATAGGGTCCCAAGAGACCCAGTACTTC. As protein: CASSLKGIGSQETQYF. The full variable domain, its missing parts supplied by reference TRBV7-9 and TRBJ2-5, is DTGVSQNPRHKITKRGQNVTFRCDPISEHNRLYWYRQTLGQGPEFLTYFQNEAQLEKSRLLSDRFSAERPKGSFSTLEIQRTEQGDSAMYLCASSLKGIGSQETQYFGPGTRLLVL.

The genes are TRBV2 and TRBJ1-2; D remains ambiguous. CDR1 is SNHLY, CDR2 FYNNEI, per germline. Trimming removed 10 bases from V and 4 bases from J, with 10 bases in between. This CDR3 has 11 amino acids. The CDR3 region has the DNA TGTGCCACCCTCGGGGTCTATGGCTACACCTTC. Amino acid sequence: CATLGVYGYTF.

This clone showed up just once. This rearrangement joins TRBV2 to TRBJ1-2; 10 bases agree with TRBD1. The CDR3 runs to 16 residues. Germline values: CDR1 SNHLY, CDR2 FYNNEI. J gave up 3 bases and V 2 bases, and 6 bases lay outside the gene matches. CDR3 coding DNA: TGTGCCAGCAGTGAATCGGGCGGGACAGGGGACTATGGCTACACCTTC. Amino acids: CASSESGGTGDYGYTF.

The rearrangement uses TRBV19 and TRBJ2-1; tentatively, D is TRBD2 (6 bases). The CDR3 has 14 amino acids. CDR1 and CDR2 (germline): LNHDA, SQIVND (reference sequence). Trimming left V 4 bases short and J 7 bases short, with 14 bases between. The CDR3 bases are TGTGCCAGTAGTACTCGGGGGTTGGGTAATGAGCAGTTCTTC. This gives the protein CASSTRGLGNEQFF. The entire variable domain, with the rest obtained from reference TRBV19 and TRBJ2-1, is as follows: DGGITQSPKYLFRKEGQNVTLSCEQNLNHDAMYWYRQDPGQGLRLIYYSQIVNDFQKGDIAEGYSVSREKKESFPLTVTSAQKNPTAFYLCASSTRGLGNEQFFGPGTRLTVL.

The CDR3 sequence: CASKVDTGELFF. The CDR3 DNA follows: TGCGCCAGCAAAGTAGACACCGGGGAGCTGTTTTTT. The V gene is TRBV5-1, the J gene TRBJ2-2; no firm D call. The CDR3 spans 12 residues. Germline V gene data show CDR1 as SGHRS and CDR2 as YFSETQ. V dropped 6 bases and J dropped 3 bases, with 6 bases sitting between them. Drawing the rest from reference TRBV5-1 and TRBJ2-2, the complete variable domain is KAGVTQTPRYLIKTRGQQVTLSCSPISGHRSVSWYQQTPGQGLQFLFEYFSETQRNKGNFPGRFSGRQFSNSRSEMNVSTLELGDSALYLCASKVDTGELFFGEGSRLTVL.